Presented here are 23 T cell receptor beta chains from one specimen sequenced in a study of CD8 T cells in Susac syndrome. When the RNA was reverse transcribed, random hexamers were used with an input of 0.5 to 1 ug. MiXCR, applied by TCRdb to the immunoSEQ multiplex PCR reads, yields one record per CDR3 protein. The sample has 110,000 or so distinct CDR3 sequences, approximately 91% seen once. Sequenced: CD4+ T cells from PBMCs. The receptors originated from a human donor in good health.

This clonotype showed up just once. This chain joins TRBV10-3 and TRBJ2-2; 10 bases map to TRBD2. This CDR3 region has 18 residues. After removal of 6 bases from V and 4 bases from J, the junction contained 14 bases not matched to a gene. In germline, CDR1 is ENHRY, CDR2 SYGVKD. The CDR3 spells CAISGLADTPGSTGELFF. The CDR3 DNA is TGTGCCATCAGCGGACTAGCGGACACTCCCGGGTCCACCGGGGAGCTGTTTTTT.

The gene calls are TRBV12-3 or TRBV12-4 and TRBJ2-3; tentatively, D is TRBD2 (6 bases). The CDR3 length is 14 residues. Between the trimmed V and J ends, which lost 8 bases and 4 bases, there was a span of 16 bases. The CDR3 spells CASSPGGLADTQYF. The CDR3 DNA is TGTGCCAGCTCCCCCGGGGGACTCGCAGATACGCAGTATTTT.

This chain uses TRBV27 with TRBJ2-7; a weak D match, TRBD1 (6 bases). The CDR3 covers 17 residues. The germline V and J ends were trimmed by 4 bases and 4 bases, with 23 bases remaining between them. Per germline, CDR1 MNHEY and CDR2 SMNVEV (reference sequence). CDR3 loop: CASSSGIRQGLNYEQYF. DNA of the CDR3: TGTGCCAGCAGTTCGGGGATAAGGCAGGGGCTAAATTACGAGCAGTACTTC.

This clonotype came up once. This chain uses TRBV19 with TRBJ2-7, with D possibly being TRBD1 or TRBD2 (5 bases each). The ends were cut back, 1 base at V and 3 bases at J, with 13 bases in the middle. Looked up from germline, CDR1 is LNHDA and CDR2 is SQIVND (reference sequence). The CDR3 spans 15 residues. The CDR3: CASSIGGNWGYEQYF. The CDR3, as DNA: TGTGCCAGTAGTATAGGGGGGAATTGGGGCTACGAGCAGTACTTC.

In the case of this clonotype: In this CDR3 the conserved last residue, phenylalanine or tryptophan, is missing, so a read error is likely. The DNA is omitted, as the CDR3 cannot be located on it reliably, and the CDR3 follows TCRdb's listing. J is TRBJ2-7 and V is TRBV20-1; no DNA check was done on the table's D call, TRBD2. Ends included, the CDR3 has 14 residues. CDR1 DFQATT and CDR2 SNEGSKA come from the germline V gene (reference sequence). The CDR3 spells CSAAGLADEQYFGL.

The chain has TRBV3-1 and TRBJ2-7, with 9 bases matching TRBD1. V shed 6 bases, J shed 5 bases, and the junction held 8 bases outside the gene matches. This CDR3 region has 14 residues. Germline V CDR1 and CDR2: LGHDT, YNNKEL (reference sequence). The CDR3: CASSQTGGRDEQYF. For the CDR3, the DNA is TGTGCCAGCAGTCAAACAGGGGGCCGGGACGAGCAGTACTTC.

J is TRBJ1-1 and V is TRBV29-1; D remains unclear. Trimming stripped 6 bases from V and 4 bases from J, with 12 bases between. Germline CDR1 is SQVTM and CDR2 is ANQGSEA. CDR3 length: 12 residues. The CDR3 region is CSVPGPFTEAFF. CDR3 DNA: TGCAGCGTGCCCGGACCGTTCACTGAAGCTTTCTTT.

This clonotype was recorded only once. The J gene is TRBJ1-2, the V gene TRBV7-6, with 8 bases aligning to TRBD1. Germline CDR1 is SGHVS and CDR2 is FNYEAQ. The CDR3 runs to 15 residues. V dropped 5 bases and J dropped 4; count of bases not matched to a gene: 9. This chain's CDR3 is CASSKEDRAIYGYTF. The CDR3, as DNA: TGTGCCAGCAGCAAAGAGGACAGGGCTATCTATGGCTACACCTTC.

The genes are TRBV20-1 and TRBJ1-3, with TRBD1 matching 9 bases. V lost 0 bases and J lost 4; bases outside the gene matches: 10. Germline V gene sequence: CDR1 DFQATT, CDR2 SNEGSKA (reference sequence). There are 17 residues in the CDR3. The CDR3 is CSARDSPTGTGGNTIYF. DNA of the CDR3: TGCAGTGCTAGAGATTCACCTACCGGGACAGGGGGAAACACCATATATTTT.

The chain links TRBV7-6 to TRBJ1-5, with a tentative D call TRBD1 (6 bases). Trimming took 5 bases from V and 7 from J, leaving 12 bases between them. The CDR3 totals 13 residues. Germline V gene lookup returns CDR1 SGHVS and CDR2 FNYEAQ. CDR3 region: CASSQRGAQPQHF. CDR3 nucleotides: TGTGCCAGCAGCCAACGGGGGGCGCAGCCCCAGCATTTT.

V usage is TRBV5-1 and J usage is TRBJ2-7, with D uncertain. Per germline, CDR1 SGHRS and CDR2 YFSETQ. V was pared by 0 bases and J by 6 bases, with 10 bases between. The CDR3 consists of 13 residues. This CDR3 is CASSLGQFGEQYF. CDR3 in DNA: TGCGCCAGCAGCTTGGGGCAGTTCGGCGAGCAGTACTTC.

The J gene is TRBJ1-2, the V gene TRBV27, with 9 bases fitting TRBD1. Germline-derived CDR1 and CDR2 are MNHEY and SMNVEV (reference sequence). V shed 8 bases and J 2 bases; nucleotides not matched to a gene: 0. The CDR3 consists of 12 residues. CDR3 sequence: CASGTGNYGYTF. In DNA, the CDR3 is TGTGCCAGCGGGACAGGGAACTATGGCTACACCTTC.

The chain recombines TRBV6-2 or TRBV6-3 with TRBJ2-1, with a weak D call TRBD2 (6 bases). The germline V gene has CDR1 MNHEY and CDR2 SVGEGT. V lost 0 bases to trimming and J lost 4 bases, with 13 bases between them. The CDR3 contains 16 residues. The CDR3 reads CASSYSVGSEYNEQFF. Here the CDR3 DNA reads TGTGCCAGCAGTTACTCAGTCGGGAGTGAGTACAATGAGCAGTTCTTC.

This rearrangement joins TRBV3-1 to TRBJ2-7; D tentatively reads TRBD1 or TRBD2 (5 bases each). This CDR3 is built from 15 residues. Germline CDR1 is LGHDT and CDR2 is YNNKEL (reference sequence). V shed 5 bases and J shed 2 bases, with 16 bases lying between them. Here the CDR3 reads CASSTSRDGTYEQYF. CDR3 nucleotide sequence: TGTGCCAGCAGCACCTCCCGGGACGGGACCTACGAGCAGTACTTC.

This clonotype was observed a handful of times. In DNA, the CDR3 is TGTGCCAGCACTCCGCCCATTTTCAACGAGCAGTACTTC. Translation gives CASTPPIFNEQYF. The chain recombines TRBV2 with TRBJ2-7; no reliable D call. The germline V gene encodes CDR1 SNHLY and CDR2 FYNNEI. V shed 7 bases and J shed 5 bases, with 15 bases lying between them. The CDR3 is 13 amino acids.

CDR3 coding DNA: TGTGCCAGCCAAGACACGCGAGCTAACTGCTACACCTTC. Translating gives CASQDTRANCYTF. The chain is built from TRBV10-3 and TRBJ1-2, with no clear D. V gave up 10 bases and J gave up 9 bases, with 21 bases separating them. CDR1 and CDR2 from the germline V gene are ENHRY and SYGVKD. The CDR3 is made up of 13 amino acids.

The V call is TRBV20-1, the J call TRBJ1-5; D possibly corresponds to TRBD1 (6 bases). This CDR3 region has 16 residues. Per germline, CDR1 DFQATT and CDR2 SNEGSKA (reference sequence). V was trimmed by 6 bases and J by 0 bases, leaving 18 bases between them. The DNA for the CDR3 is TGCAGTGCGGTCATGGGGGGGGCGTCTAGCAATCAGCCCCAGCATTTT. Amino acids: CSAVMGGASSNQPQHF.

The CDR3 sequence: CASSFRLAGADNEQFF. As DNA, the CDR3 is TGCGCCAGCAGCTTTCGACTAGCGGGAGCCGACAATGAGCAGTTCTTC. The rearrangement joins TRBV5-1 to TRBJ2-1, with 12 bases aligning to TRBD2. The trim removed 2 bases at V and 5 bases at J, leaving 5 bases unmatched. Germline V gene data show CDR1 as SGHRS and CDR2 as YFSETQ. This CDR3 has 16 residues.

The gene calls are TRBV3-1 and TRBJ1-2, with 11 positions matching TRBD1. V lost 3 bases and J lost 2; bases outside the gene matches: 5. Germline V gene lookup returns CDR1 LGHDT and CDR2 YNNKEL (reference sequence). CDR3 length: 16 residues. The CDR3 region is CASSQVGQGGNYGYTF. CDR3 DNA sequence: TGTGCCAGCAGCCAGGTGGGACAGGGGGGGAACTATGGCTACACCTTC.

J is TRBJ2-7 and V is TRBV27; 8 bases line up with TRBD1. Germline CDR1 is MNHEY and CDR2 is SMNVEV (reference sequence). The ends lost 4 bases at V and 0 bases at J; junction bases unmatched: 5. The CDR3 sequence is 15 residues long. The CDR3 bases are TGTGCCAGCAGTTCAACGGGACAGGACTCCTACGAGCAGTACTTC. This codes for CASSSTGQDSYEQYF.

CDR3 residues: CASRDSGSYNSPLHF. CDR3 coding DNA: TGTGCCAGTAGGGATTCTGGCTCCTATAATTCACCCCTCCACTTT. The chain employs TRBV19 and TRBJ1-6, with D unresolved. Trimming cost V 6 bases and J 0 bases, with 9 bases left between them. The germline gives CDR1 LNHDA, CDR2 SQIVND (reference sequence). The length of the CDR3 is 15 residues.

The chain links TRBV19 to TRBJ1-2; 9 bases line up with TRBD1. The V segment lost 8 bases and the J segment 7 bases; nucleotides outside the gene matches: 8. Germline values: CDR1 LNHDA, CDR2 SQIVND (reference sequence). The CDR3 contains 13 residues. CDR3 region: CASAETGGSGYTF. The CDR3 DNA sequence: TGTGCCAGTGCAGAAACAGGGGGCTCTGGCTACACCTTC.

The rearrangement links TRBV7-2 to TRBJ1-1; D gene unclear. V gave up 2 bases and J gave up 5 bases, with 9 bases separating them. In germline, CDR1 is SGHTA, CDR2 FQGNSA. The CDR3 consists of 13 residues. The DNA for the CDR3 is TGTGCCAGCAGCTTACTAAGGCGGACTGAAGCTTTCTTT. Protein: CASSLLRRTEAFF.